Sequencing of this T cell receptor (beta chain) was carried out in a study of beta chain features in type 1 diabetes. TCRB transcripts that were expressed got sequenced, as all of the isolated RNA had been reverse transcribed. There were 3.4 million or so reads on average in the naive, central memory and regulatory T cell samples. Generated by immunoSEQ multiplex PCR, the TCRdb table keeps only in-frame clones and is missing some. The table shows around 500,000 clones, with 11% occurring only once. The CDR3 covers 12 residues. J lost 5 bases, V lost 6 bases, and 2 bases had no gene match. The germline V gene encodes CDR1 MNHNY and CDR2 SVGAGI (reference sequence).

The chain carries TRBV6-6 and TRBJ2-5, with TRBD2 identical over 8 bases. The TCR originated in a woman aged 18-29 years in good health. The specimen was naive CD4+ T cells from blood. The CDR3 sequence: CASRLADETQYF. The CDR3 region has the DNA TGTGCCAGCAGACTAGCGGACGAGACCCAGTACTTC.